This T cell receptor beta chain appears in the sequencing data of a study of OX40 agonist ivuxolimab in advanced cancers. Turning to the study itself: Patients were 65% to 85% male with ages roughly 20 to 90, mean roughly 64. Study-wide results and caveats: CD8+ T cells averaged more expanded clones than CD4+.

Assay used: immunoSEQ multiplex PCR; TCRdb lists only in-frame clones, some missing. The repertoire holds roughly 60,000 clones, with roughly 80% as singletons. Concerning this clone itself: Its antigen is not identified. Other DNA sequences of this sample code for an identical CDR3.

Enrollment shut out patients with autoimmune disease history or systemic immunosuppression. V lost 6 bases and J 2 bases, leaving 7 bases between the germline ends. The CDR3 extends over 12 amino acids. CDR1 and CDR2 from the germline V gene are LNHDA and SQIVND (reference sequence). This TCR derives from an adult with an advanced solid tumor such as melanoma, head and neck, liver or kidney cancer. This specimen consisted of CD4+ or CD8+ T cells sorted from blood, obtained in a trial of the OX40 agonist ivuxolimab. This sequence joins TRBV19 and TRBJ1-2, with D possibly TRBD1 on 5 matching bases. CDR3 nucleotide sequence: TGTGCCAGTAGGAGGGACAACTATGGCTACACCTTC. This codes for CASRRDNYGYTF.